One and the same sample provided the 23 T cell receptor beta chains below, sequenced in a study of blood T cell repertoires in COVID-19. Using immunoSEQ multiplex PCR, the repertoire was profiled, and TCRdb retains in-frame clones only, with some absent. The sample has around 160,000 clones, approximately 85% seen once. Material for sequencing was peripheral blood. These receptors came from a woman aged 55-69 years with COVID-19, enrolled during active disease.

This clone was counted a few times. The chain uses TRBV6-2 or TRBV6-3 and TRBJ1-2; no clear D gene. Germline V gene data show CDR1 as MNHEY and CDR2 as SVGEGT. The CDR3 covers 14 residues. V lost 6 bases, J lost 4 bases, and 15 bases lay in between. In DNA form, the CDR3 reads TGTGCCAGCAGCCCCCGTGGAGGAACCTATGGCTACACCTTC. This codes for CASSPRGGTYGYTF.

J is TRBJ2-2 and V is TRBV9; no clear D. From germline, CDR1 is SGDLS and CDR2 YYNGEE. The CDR3 extends over 14 amino acids. V was clipped by 0 bases and J by 5 bases, with 8 bases between them. CDR3 bases: TGTGCCAGCAGCGTAGTGATCGAGACCGGGGAGCTGTTTTTT. Translated, it gives CASSVVIETGELFF. Together with reference TRBV9 and TRBJ2-2, the CDR3 gives the full variable domain: DSGVTQTPKHLITATGQRVTLRCSPRSGDLSVYWYQQSLDQGLQFLIQYYNGEERAKGNILERFSAQQFPDLHSELNLSSLELGDSALYFCASSVVIETGELFFGEGSRLTVL.

This clone appeared once. The V call is TRBV11-2, the J call TRBJ1-1; D unresolved. The CDR3 sequence is 15 residues long. Germline V gene data show CDR1 as SGHAT and CDR2 as FQNNGV. Trimming pared 0 bases from V and 4 bases from J, leaving 12 bases between. Here the CDR3 reads CASSLDLVRGTEAFF. DNA for the CDR3: TGTGCCAGCAGCTTAGACCTGGTCCGGGGCACTGAAGCTTTCTTT.

The chain carries TRBV21-1 and TRBJ2-3; TRBD1 reflects the table's D call only, with no check against the DNA. TRBV21-1 is classified as a pseudogene. This CDR3 spans 14 amino acids. The CDR3 sequence: CAGDRPTSTDTQYF. CDR3 nucleotide sequence: TGTGCCGGGGACAGGCCTACTAGCACAGATACGCAGTATTTT.

The gene calls are TRBV6-5 and TRBJ1-2, with 7 bases that match TRBD1. The CDR3 is 15 amino acids. Looked up from germline, CDR1 is MNHEY and CDR2 is SVGAGI. After removal of 6 bases from V and 0 bases from J, the junction contained 7 bases not matched to a gene. The CDR3 DNA sequence: TGTGCCAGCAGATCCGGGACAGCTACTAACTATGGCTACACCTTC. Its translation: CASRSGTATNYGYTF.

This clone was detected only a few times. The rearrangement joins TRBV7-8 to TRBJ2-2, with D maybe TRBD2 (6 bases). CDR1 is SGHVS and CDR2 is FQNEAQ in the germline V gene. The CDR3 runs to 15 residues. V was clipped by 5 bases and J by 3 bases, with 13 bases between them. CDR3 in amino acids: CASSTGTGYTGELFF. The CDR3 DNA reads as TGTGCCAGCAGCACCGGGACTGGGTACACCGGGGAGCTGTTTTTT.

The CDR3 sequence is CASSHAGTGRLGEQYF. DNA for the CDR3: TGTGCCAGCAGCCATGCCGGGACAGGGCGTCTAGGCGAGCAGTACTTC. The chain recombines TRBV3-1 (or the pseudogene TRBV3-2) with TRBJ2-7; the match to TRBD1 covers 9 bases. The CDR3 sequence is 16 residues long. Germline V gene data show CDR1 as LGHDT and CDR2 as YNNKEL (reference sequence). Trimming removed 3 bases from V and 6 bases from J; junction bases left unmatched: 12.

This rearrangement joins TRBV2 to TRBJ2-1; TRBD1 aligns across 10 bases. This CDR3 comprises 16 residues. The V segment lost 6 bases and the J segment 5 bases; nucleotides outside the gene matches: 10. Germline CDR1 is SNHLY and CDR2 is FYNNEI. The CDR3 nucleotides are TGTGCCAGCAGGGGTCCCCCAGGGACAGGGGACAATGAGCAGTTCTTC. Translating gives CASRGPPGTGDNEQFF.

The chain's CDR3 is CASSLIDGYTEAFF. Written as DNA, the CDR3 is TGTGCCAGCAGTTTAATCGACGGGTACACTGAAGCTTTCTTT. This chain uses TRBV27 with TRBJ1-1; D remains ambiguous. V lost 2 bases to trimming and J lost 3 bases, with 10 bases between them. In germline, CDR1 is MNHEY, CDR2 SMNVEV (reference sequence). CDR3 size: 14 residues.

The chain employs TRBV5-4 and TRBJ2-7, with a tentative D call TRBD1 (6 bases). V gave up 1 base and J gave up 2 bases, with 13 bases separating them. Germline V gene data show CDR1 as SGHNT and CDR2 as YYREEE (reference sequence). The CDR3 has 15 amino acids. Here the CDR3 DNA reads TGTGCCAGCAGCTTGACGGGACATGGGACCTACGAGCAGTACTTC. This translates into CASSLTGHGTYEQYF.

The rearrangement links TRBV2 to TRBJ2-2, with 8 positions matching TRBD1. This CDR3 spans 14 amino acids. The V gene's germline CDR1 is SNHLY and CDR2 FYNNEI. V dropped 6 bases and J dropped 3; count of bases not matched to a gene: 3. This CDR3 is CASSRQGYTGELFF. The CDR3, as DNA: TGTGCCAGCAGCCGACAGGGGTACACCGGGGAGCTGTTTTTT. Together with reference TRBV2 and TRBJ2-2, the CDR3 gives the full variable domain: EPEVTQTPSHQVTQMGQEVILRCVPISNHLYFYWYRQILGQKVEFLVSFYNNEISEKSEIFDDQFSVERPDGSNFTLKIRSTKLEDSAMYFCASSRQGYTGELFFGEGSRLTVL.

The V call is TRBV27, the J call TRBJ2-3; TRBD1 might be the D (6 bases). The CDR3 totals 16 residues. Trimming left V 5 bases short and J 0 bases short, with 15 bases between. CDR1 and CDR2 from the germline V gene are MNHEY and SMNVEV (reference sequence). The CDR3 loop is CASSPGWGRSTDTQYF. In nucleotides, the CDR3 is TGTGCCAGCAGTCCGGGTTGGGGGCGTAGCACAGATACGCAGTATTTT.

This chain joins TRBV7-2 and TRBJ1-3, with D tentatively TRBD1 (6 bases). V was pared by 1 base and J by 3 bases, with 13 bases between. CDR3 length equals 16 residues. CDR1 and CDR2 from the germline V gene are SGHTA and FQGNSA. DNA of the CDR3: TGTGCCAGCAGCTTAGGAGGGGGATATCTTGGAAACACCATATATTTT. As protein: CASSLGGGYLGNTIYF.

This clone has a single count. V is TRBV7-2 and J is TRBJ2-7, with 7 bases identical to TRBD2. Germline lookup yields CDR1 SGHTA and CDR2 FQGNSA. After removal of 0 bases from V and 3 bases from J, the junction contained 8 bases not matched to a gene. The CDR3 has 16 residues. CDR3: CASSLAAWGGVYEQYF. The CDR3 DNA reads TGTGCCAGCAGCTTAGCGGCTTGGGGGGGGGTCTACGAGCAGTACTTC. Full variable domain (outside the CDR3, taken from reference TRBV7-2 and TRBJ2-7): GAGVSQSPSNKVTEKGKDVELRCDPISGHTALYWYRQSLGQGLEFLIYFQGNSAPDKSGLPSDRFSAERTGGSVSTLTIQRTQQEDSAVYLCASSLAAWGGVYEQYFGPGTRLTVT.

This clone was seen only a few times. The rearrangement uses TRBV4-1 and TRBJ1-1; 9 bases line up with TRBD1. Germline CDR1 is MGHRA and CDR2 is YSYEKL. The CDR3 length is 14 residues. V was clipped by 5 bases and J by 3 bases; unmatched bases: 4. CDR3 region: CASSSGTGHTEAFF. The CDR3 bases are TGCGCCAGCAGCTCCGGGACAGGGCACACTGAAGCTTTCTTT.

This clone was seen more than once but under ten times. The same CDR3 also results from other DNA sequences found in this sample. The chain has TRBV4-1 and TRBJ1-1; 8 nucleotides agree with TRBD1. CDR3 length equals 15 residues. The ends lost 0 bases at V and 3 bases at J; junction bases unmatched: 3. The V gene's germline CDR1 is MGHRA and CDR2 YSYEKL. CDR3 loop: CASSQEVTGDTEAFF. For the CDR3, the DNA is TGCGCCAGCAGCCAAGAGGTGACAGGGGACACTGAAGCTTTCTTT.

The CDR3 here is CASSLWTGESYTF. Written as DNA, the CDR3 is TGCGCCAGCAGCTTGTGGACAGGGGAGAGCTACACCTTC. The chain combines TRBV5-1 with TRBJ1-2; 9 nucleotides agree with TRBD1. This CDR3 region has 13 residues. Germline CDR1 and CDR2: SGHRS and YFSETQ. With V trimmed by 1 base and J by 9 bases, 4 bases remained unmatched.

The chain is built from TRBV9 and TRBJ2-7; 7 bases agree with TRBD1. V lost 4 bases, J lost 0 bases, and 10 bases stayed unmatched. The CDR3 is 16 residues long. Germline values: CDR1 SGDLS, CDR2 YYNGEE. CDR3 bases: TGTGCCAGCAGCTTCGGCCGGGACAGCCTCTCCTACGAGCAGTACTTC. Translating gives CASSFGRDSLSYEQYF.

V gene TRBV19 combines with J gene TRBJ2-2; 8 nucleotides line up with TRBD2. The germline V gene encodes CDR1 LNHDA and CDR2 SQIVND (reference sequence). The CDR3 length is 14 residues. V shed 7 bases and J 6 bases; nucleotides not matched to a gene: 7. CDR3: CASTPGLVSGELFF. As DNA, the CDR3 is TGTGCCAGTACCCCGGGACTAGTGTCCGGGGAGCTGTTTTTT.

J is TRBJ1-1 and V is TRBV9; 7 bases are shared with TRBD1. Germline-derived CDR1 and CDR2 are SGDLS and YYNGEE. The CDR3 is 17 amino acids. V lost 4 bases to trimming and J lost 0 bases; unmatched junction nucleotides: 12. The CDR3 DNA reads as TGTGCCAGCAGCCCCATTGGAGGGGGCGAGATGAACACTGAAGCTTTCTTT. Translating gives CASSPIGGGEMNTEAFF. Based on the CDR3 plus reference TRBV9 and TRBJ1-1, the full variable domain is DSGVTQTPKHLITATGQRVTLRCSPRSGDLSVYWYQQSLDQGLQFLIQYYNGEERAKGNILERFSAQQFPDLHSELNLSSLELGDSALYFCASSPIGGGEMNTEAFFGQGTRLTVV.

This clone is labeled medium-sized. The chain employs TRBV6-5 and TRBJ1-2; 9 positions agree with TRBD1. V gave up 0 bases and J gave up 7 bases; unmatched junction bases: 9. Germline assignment: CDR1 MNHEY and CDR2 SVGAGI. This CDR3 has 16 residues. Written as DNA, the CDR3 is TGTGCCAGCAGTTACTCGACTCGGACAGGGGTGGGTGGCTACACCTTC. Its translation is CASSYSTRTGVGGYTF.

The sample holds one count of this clone. The chain is built from TRBV9 and TRBJ2-3; TRBD1 matches at 7 bases. With 3 bases clipped from V and 4 bases from J, the junction kept 11 bases outside the gene matches. This CDR3 spans 16 amino acids. The germline V gene encodes CDR1 SGDLS and CDR2 YYNGEE. The CDR3 protein is CASSGAPGQEADTQYF. The DNA for the CDR3 is TGTGCCAGCAGCGGAGCCCCTGGACAGGAAGCAGATACGCAGTATTTT.

The gene calls are TRBV3-1 (or the pseudogene TRBV3-2) and TRBJ2-7; perhaps TRBD1 as D (6 bases). Trimming left V 3 bases short and J 2 bases short, with 11 bases between. Germline CDR1 reads LGHDT; CDR2 reads YNNKEL (reference sequence). The CDR3 is 14 amino acids. The CDR3 loop is CASSQRTVTYEQYF. Here the CDR3 DNA reads TGTGCCAGCAGCCAGAGGACAGTGACCTACGAGCAGTACTTC.